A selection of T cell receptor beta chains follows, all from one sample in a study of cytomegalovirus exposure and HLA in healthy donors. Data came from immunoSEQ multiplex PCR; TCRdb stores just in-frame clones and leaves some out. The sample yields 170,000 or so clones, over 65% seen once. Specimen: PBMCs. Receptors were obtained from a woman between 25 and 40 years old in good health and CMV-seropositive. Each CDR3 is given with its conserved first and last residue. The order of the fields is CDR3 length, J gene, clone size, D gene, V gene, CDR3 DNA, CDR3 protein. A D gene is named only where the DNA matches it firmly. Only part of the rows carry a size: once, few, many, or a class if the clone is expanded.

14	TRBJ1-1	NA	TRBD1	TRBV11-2	TGTGCCAGCAGCTTAGCCGACAGGGCCACTGAAGCTTTCTTT	CASSLADRATEAFF
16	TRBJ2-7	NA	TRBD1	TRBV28	TGTGCCAGCAGTCTGACAGGGGGTACCCCCTGGGGCGAGCAGTACTTC	CASSLTGGTPWGEQYF
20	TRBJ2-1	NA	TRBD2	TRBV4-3	TGCGCCAGCAGCCTGCTCCCAAACATCCGACTAGCGGGAACCTACAATGAGCAGTTCTTC	CASSLLPNIRLAGTYNEQFF
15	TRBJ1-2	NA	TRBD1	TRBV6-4	TGTGCCAGCAATCCCGGGACAGGTGATCACTATGGCTACACCTTC	CASNPGTGDHYGYTF
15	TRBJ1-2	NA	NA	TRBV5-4	TGTGCCAGCAGCTTGGGAGGAAACACTAACTATGGCTACACCTTC	CASSLGGNTNYGYTF
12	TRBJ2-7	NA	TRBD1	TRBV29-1	TGCAGCGTTGGGAGGACAGGGGACGAGCAGTACTTC	CSVGRTGDEQYF
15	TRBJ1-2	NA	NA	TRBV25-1	TGTGCCAGCAGTACTCGTCGACAGTGGGTGTGGGGCTACACCTTC	CASSTRRQWVWGYTF
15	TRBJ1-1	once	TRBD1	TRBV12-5	TGTGCTAGTGGTTCAGGACAGGGTCGGTACACTGAAGCTTTCTTT	CASGSGQGRYTEAFF
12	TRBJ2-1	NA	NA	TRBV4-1	TGCGCCAGCAGCCTGGGCGTGAGTGAGCAGTTCTTC	CASSLGVSEQFF
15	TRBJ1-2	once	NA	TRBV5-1	TGCGCCAGCAGCTTGACAGGGAGCGAGGACTATGGCTACACCTTC	CASSLTGSEDYGYTF
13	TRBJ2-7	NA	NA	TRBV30	TGTGCCTGGAGCCCCCAGGACTCCTACGAGCAGTACTTC	CAWSPQDSYEQYF
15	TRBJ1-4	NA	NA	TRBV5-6	TGTGCCAGCAGCTTGGTGTCGGGGGATAATGAAAAACTGTTTTTT	CASSLVSGDNEKLFF
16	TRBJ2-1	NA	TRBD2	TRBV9	TGTGCCAGCAGCGGGGGACTAGCGGGAGGGCAAGATGAGCAGTTCTTC	CASSGGLAGGQDEQFF
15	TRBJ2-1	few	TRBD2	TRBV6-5	TGTGCCAGCAGGGGCGGGGGGCTCGGCTACAATGAGCAGTTCTTC	CASRGGGLGYNEQFF
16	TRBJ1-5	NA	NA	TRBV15	TGTGCCACCAGCAGTGGGTCCGCAGGGTGGAATCAGCCCCAGCATTTT	CATSSGSAGWNQPQHF
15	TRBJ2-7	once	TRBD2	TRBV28	TGTGCCAGCAGTCCCAGCGGGAGCCCCTCCTACGAGCAGTACTTC	CASSPSGSPSYEQYF
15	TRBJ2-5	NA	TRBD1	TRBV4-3	TGCGCCAGCAGTACCGGGACAGGGCTTTACGAGACCCAGTACTTC	CASSTGTGLYETQYF
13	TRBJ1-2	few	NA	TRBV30	TGTGCCTGGATCAAGACCGGGAACTATGGCTACACCTTC	CAWIKTGNYGYTF
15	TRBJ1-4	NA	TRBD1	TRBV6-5	TGTGCCAGCAGTTACGGTACGACAGGGAATGAAAAACTGTTTTTT	CASSYGTTGNEKLFF
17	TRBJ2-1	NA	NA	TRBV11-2	TGTGCCAGCAGCTTACCATCTCTAGCAAGCTCTTACAATGAGCAGTTCTTC	CASSLPSLASSYNEQFF
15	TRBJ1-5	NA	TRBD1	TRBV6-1	TGTGCCAGCAGTCAGTGGGACAGGGGAGACCAGCCCCAGCATTTT	CASSQWDRGDQPQHF
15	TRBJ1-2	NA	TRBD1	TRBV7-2	TGTGCCAGCAGCATACGACAGGGGGCAGGGTTCGGCTACACCTTC	CASSIRQGAGFGYTF
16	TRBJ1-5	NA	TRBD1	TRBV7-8	TGTGCCAGCAGCCGAGGGACAGGGGGGCGTACTGAGCCCCAGCATTTT	CASSRGTGGRTEPQHF
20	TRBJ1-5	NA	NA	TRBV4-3	TGCGCCAGCAGCCAAGATCGGAGTCAGAACGGAGGGACTCGCAATCAGCCCCAGCATTTT	CASSQDRSQNGGTRNQPQHF
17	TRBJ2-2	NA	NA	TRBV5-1	TGCGCCAGCAGCTTGGGCAGGGAAATAGTACTTTCCGGGGAGCTGTTTTTT	CASSLGREIVLSGELFF
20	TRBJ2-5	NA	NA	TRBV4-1	TGCGCCAGCAGCCAAGAAATGGGGAAGGGAGAGGACCGACCAGAAGAGACCCAGTACTTC	CASSQEMGKGEDRPEETQYF
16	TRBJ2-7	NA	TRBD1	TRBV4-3	TGCGCCAGCAGCCAAGATTGGGGGACAGGGGGCTACGAGCAGTACTTC	CASSQDWGTGGYEQYF
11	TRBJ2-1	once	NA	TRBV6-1	TGTGCCGGGGGGACCTACAATGAGCAGTTCTTC	CAGGTYNEQFF